Listed here is a single T cell receptor beta chain. Those donating, healthy Caucasian individuals from Russia, were aged about 6 to 95. Isolation recovered at least 6.5 million PBMCs from every sample. The sample comes from a study of blood T cells in healthy people across ages. After removal of 4 bases from V and 6 bases from J, the junction contained 11 bases not matched to a gene. This CDR3 has 16 residues. The germline V gene has CDR1 SGHRS and CDR2 YFSETQ. Using a J-beta primer mix together with a sample-barcoded 5' primer, a second PCR was run for roughly 7 to 12 cycles. Tags on each cDNA molecule came from a template-switch adaptor with 12 random nucleotides. TCRdb fed the 5' RACE reads into MiXCR, producing one record per CDR3 protein. Among 650,000 to 900,000 distinct CDR3 sequences listed, 62% were seen once.

The rearrangement links TRBV5-1 to TRBJ2-3, with TRBD2 matching over 10 bases. The sequence was obtained from a young man in good health. The sample consisted of blood. This CDR3 is CASSPASSGGSDTQYF. The CDR3 region has the DNA TGCGCCAGCAGCCCCGCATCTAGCGGGGGATCCGATACGCAGTATTTT.